This paragraph covers one T cell receptor beta chain sequence. Its antigen is unknown. Base qualities are not at hand, and no much larger clone is one base apart. Via the germline V gene, CDR1 is MGHRA and CDR2 YSYEKL. The cysteine opens and the phenylalanine closes a CDR3 of 17 amino acids. The read is trimmed to its CDR3 DNA, 51 bases read in frame from base 1. The trim is 2 bases for V and 3 bases for J, with a gap of 18 bases between the germline ends. Receptor amplification or capture employed 5' RACE. The instrument given in TCRdb is Illumina HiSeq 2500. A second roughly 7 to 11 cycle PCR used a sample-barcoded 5' primer and a J-beta primer mix. A template-switch 5' adaptor carrying 12 random nucleotides introduced a unique molecular identifier onto each TCR beta cDNA molecule. Each sample yielded at least 3 million CDR3-containing paired-end reads. First-strand cDNA was synthesized from all RNA with the Mint cDNA synthesis kit, primed by a TRBC-specific oligonucleotide. Following uracil-DNA glycosylase treatment, a first 18-cycle PCR with universal primers M1SS and BC2_uni_R was performed on all cDNA. On the authors' methods: Normalization of each sample was performed by random selection of 1 million high-quality reads, each carrying a distinct molecular identifier. Reads sharing molecular identifiers were discarded rather than binned into consensus sequences. CDR3 identification, clonotype clustering and error correction used MiTCR with a Q25 quality threshold and the strictest error-elimination algorithm. A nonparametric unseen species model with Euler transformation was used to estimate lower-bound total TCR beta diversity. TCRdb ran its own pipeline on the public reads, namely fastp trimming at Q25 and MiXCR clone calling, and kept in-frame beta chains. Entries that share a CDR3 protein sequence are merged under the most common genes and DNA. For this entry, the V and J calls and clone size follow TCRdb and not the study's own pipeline. The table for this sample lists roughly 1.5 million distinct CDR3 sequences; approximately 43% of them were counted only once. The biggest ten clones account for approximately 4.1% of the sample.

The sample comes from a study of blood T cells in healthy people across ages (dated by TCRdb to about 2015). Regarding the complete study: In model experiments, template switching captured about one uniquely barcoded TCR beta cDNA molecule for every two T cells. Four age groups were formed from the donors: young (average 16 years), middle-aged (approximately 40), aged (about 68) and long-lived (about 80). Donors of different ages were randomly distributed across sequencing lanes to avoid experimental bias. Using the same blood draw, the study looked at two additional independent replicas of 1 million unique cDNA reads for two donors, one aged 18 to 29 and the other aged 80 or older. Using deep sequencing normalized with unique cDNA molecular identifiers, the study measured how TCR beta repertoire diversity changes with age.

The full study reports these points: Conclusive comparison of naive and antigen-experienced compartments was prevented by the profiling of bulk unsorted PBMCs. Estimates of total diversity based on one million sequenced T cells were regarded as lower bounds and as underestimates. Donor CMV infection status was unknown, potentially confounding age-related changes in expanded clonotypes. The long-lived group showed more naive CD4+ T cells, fewer expanded clones and increased TCR diversity than the aged group, suggesting age selection. Observed TCR beta diversity correlated strongly with the percentage of naive T cells measured by flow cytometry. Observed TCR beta diversity per million T cells fell roughly linearly with age, and a significant reduction was already apparent by age about 43.

Systemically healthy Caucasian individuals from Russia, 39 in total and aged about 6 to 100 years, were included as donors. Each donor gave about 9.7 milliliters of peripheral blood, drawn into EDTA-treated Vacutainer tubes. PBMCs were isolated by Ficoll-Paque density-gradient centrifugation, with at least 6.5 million obtained per sample. Trizol reagent was used to extract total RNA from PBMCs, with at least 6 micrograms per sample. For every donor, flow cytometry on a PBMC aliquot measured the percentage of naive CD45RAhigh/CD27high T cells. The sequence is built from TRBV4-1 and TRBJ2-3, with the identity of the D gene unclear. The material sequenced was blood. This sequence was found in a woman under 30 in good health. The sequenced DNA is TGCGCCAGCAGCCAATCCTCGGCGCGGACGGAAACAGATACGCAGTATTTT. This gives the protein CASSQSSARTETDTQYF.